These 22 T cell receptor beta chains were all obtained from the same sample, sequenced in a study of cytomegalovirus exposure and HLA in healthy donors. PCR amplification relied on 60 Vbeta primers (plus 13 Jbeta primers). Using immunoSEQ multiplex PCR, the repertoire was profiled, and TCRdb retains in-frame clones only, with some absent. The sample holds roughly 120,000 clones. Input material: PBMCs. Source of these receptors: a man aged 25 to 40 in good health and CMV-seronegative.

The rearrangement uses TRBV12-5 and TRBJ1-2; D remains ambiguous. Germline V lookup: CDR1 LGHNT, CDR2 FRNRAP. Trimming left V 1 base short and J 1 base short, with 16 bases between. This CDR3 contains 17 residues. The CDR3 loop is CASGLDGDYSLNYGYTF. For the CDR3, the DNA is TGTGCTAGTGGTTTGGATGGAGACTATAGCCTTAACTATGGCTACACCTTC.

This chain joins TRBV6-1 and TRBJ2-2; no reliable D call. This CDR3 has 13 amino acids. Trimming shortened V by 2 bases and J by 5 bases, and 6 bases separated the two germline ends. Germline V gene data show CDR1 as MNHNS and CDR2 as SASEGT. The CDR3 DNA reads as TGTGCCAGCAGTGAACACATGACCGGGGAGCTGTTTTTT. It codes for CASSEHMTGELFF.

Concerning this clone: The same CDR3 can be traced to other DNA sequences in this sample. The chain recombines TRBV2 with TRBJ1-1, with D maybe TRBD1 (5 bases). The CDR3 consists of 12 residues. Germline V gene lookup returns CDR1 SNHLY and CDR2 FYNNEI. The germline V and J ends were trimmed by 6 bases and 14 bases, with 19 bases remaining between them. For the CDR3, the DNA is TGTGCCAGCAGACAGGAGATCGGGTCAGCATTCTTT. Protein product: CASRQEIGSAFF.

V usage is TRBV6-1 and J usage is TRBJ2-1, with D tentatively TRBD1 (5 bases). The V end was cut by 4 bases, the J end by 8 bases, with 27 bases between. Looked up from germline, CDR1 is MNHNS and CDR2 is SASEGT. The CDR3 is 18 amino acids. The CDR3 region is CASSASTPGQNRVHEQFF. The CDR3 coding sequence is TGTGCCAGCAGTGCCTCTACCCCCGGACAAAATAGGGTCCATGAGCAGTTCTTC.

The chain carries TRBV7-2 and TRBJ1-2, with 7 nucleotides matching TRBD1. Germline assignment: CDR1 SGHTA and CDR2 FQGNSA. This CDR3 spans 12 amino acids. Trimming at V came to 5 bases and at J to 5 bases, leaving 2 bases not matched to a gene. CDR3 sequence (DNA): TGTGCCAGCAGCCAACAGGGGTATGGCTACACCTTC. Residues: CASSQQGYGYTF. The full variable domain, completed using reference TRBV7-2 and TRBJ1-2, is GAGVSQSPSNKVTEKGKDVELRCDPISGHTALYWYRQSLGQGLEFLIYFQGNSAPDKSGLPSDRFSAERTGGSVSTLTIQRTQQEDSAVYLCASSQQGYGYTFGSGTRLTVV.

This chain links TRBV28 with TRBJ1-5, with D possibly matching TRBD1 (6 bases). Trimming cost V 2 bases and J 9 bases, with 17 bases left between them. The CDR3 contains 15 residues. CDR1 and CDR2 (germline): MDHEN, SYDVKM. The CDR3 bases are TGTGCCAGCAGTTTAACCGGGACACGGGATCCGCCCCAGCATTTT. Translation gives CASSLTGTRDPPQHF.

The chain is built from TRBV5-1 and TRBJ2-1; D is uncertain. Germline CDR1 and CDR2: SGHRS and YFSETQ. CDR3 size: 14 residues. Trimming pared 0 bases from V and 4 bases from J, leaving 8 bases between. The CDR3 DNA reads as TGCGCCAGCAGCTTGGCCCCGTTATACAATGAGCAGTTCTTC. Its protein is CASSLAPLYNEQFF. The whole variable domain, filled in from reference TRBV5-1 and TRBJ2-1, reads KAGVTQTPRYLIKTRGQQVTLSCSPISGHRSVSWYQQTPGQGLQFLFEYFSETQRNKGNFPGRFSGRQFSNSRSEMNVSTLELGDSALYLCASSLAPLYNEQFFGPGTRLTVL.

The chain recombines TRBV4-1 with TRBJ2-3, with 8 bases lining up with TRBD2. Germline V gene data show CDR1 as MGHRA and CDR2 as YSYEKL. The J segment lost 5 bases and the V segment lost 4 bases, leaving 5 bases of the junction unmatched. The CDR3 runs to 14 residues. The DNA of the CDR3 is TGCGCCAGCAGCCCAGCGGGGGTTGAAGATACGCAGTATTTT. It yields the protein CASSPAGVEDTQYF.

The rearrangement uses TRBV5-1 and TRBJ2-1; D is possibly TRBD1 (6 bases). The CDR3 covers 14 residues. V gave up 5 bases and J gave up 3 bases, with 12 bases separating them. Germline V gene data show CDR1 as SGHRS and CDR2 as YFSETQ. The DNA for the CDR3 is TGCGCCAGCAGACCTGGACAGAGCTACAATGAGCAGTTCTTC. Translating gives CASRPGQSYNEQFF.

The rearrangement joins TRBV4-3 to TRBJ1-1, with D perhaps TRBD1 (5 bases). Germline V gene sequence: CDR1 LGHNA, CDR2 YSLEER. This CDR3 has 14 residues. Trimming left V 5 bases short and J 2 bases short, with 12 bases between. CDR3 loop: CASSYQGLNTEAFF. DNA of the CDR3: TGCGCCAGCAGCTATCAGGGTTTAAACACTGAAGCTTTCTTT.

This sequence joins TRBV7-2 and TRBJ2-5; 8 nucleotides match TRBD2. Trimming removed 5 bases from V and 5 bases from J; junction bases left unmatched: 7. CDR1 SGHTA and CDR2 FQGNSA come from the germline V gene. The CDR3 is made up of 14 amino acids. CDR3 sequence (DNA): TGTGCCAGCAGCACCCGGGGGGGCGCGGAGACCCAGTACTTC. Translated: CASSTRGGAETQYF.

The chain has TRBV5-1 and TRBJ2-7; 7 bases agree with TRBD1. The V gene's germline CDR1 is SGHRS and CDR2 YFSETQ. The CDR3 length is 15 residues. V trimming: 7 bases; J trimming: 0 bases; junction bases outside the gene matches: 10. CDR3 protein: CASGQPGQSSYEQYF. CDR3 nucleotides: TGCGCCAGCGGCCAACCGGGACAGTCCTCCTACGAGCAGTACTTC. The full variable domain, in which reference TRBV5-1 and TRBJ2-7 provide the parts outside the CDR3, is KAGVTQTPRYLIKTRGQQVTLSCSPISGHRSVSWYQQTPGQGLQFLFEYFSETQRNKGNFPGRFSGRQFSNSRSEMNVSTLELGDSALYLCASGQPGQSSYEQYFGPGTRLTVT.

Here the CDR3 reads CASSPGGSTQETQYF. In DNA, the CDR3 is TGTGCCAGCAGCCCAGGGGGGTCAACCCAAGAGACCCAGTACTTC. The chain employs TRBV7-9 and TRBJ2-5; D might be TRBD1 (7 bases). The germline V and J ends were trimmed by 5 bases and 1 base, with 14 bases remaining between them. Germline CDR1 reads SEHNR; CDR2 reads FQNEAQ (reference sequence). This CDR3 contains 15 residues.

CDR3 DNA: TGTGCCAGCAGTTACCAGGGGCACTTACAAGAGACCCAGTACTTC. It translates to CASSYQGHLQETQYF. The J gene is TRBJ2-5, the V gene TRBV6-6; possible D gene TRBD1, 6 bases. Germline CDR1 reads MNHNY; CDR2 reads SVGAGI (reference sequence). The CDR3 has 15 residues. The germline V and J ends were trimmed by 2 bases and 2 bases, with 12 bases remaining between them.

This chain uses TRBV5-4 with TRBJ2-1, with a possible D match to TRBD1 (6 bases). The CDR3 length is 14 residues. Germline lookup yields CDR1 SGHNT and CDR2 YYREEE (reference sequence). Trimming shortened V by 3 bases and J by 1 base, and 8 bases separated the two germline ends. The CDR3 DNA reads TGTGCCAGCAGCTCTCAGGGGTCCTACAATGAGCAGTTCTTC. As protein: CASSSQGSYNEQFF.

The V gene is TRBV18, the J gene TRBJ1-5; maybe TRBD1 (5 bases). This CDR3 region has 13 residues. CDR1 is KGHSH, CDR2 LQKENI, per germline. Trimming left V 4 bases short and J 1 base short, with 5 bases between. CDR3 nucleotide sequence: TGTGCCAGCTCACAGGGGAGCAATCAGCCCCAGCATTTT. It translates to CASSQGSNQPQHF.

CDR3 region: CASSRLLAGGPDTQYF. CDR3 sequence (DNA): TGTGCCAGCAGCCGTCTTCTAGCGGGGGGGCCAGATACGCAGTATTTT. The V call is TRBV5-4, the J call TRBJ2-3; TRBD2 matches at 12 bases. This CDR3 region has 16 residues. V lost 4 bases and J lost 4; bases outside the gene matches: 7. Germline CDR1 reads SGHNT; CDR2 reads YYREEE (reference sequence).

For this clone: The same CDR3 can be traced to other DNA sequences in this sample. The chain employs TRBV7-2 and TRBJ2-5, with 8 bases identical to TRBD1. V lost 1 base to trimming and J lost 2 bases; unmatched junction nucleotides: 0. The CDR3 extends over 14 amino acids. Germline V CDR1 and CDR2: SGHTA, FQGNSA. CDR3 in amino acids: CASSLDRGQETQYF. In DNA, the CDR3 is TGTGCCAGCAGCTTAGACAGGGGGCAAGAGACCCAGTACTTC.

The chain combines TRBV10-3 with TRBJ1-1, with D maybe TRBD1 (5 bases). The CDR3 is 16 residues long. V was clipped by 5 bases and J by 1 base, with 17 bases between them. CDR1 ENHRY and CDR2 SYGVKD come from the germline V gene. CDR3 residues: CAISSEQGEKNTEAFF. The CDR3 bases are TGTGCCATCAGTTCCGAGCAGGGTGAGAAGAACACTGAAGCTTTCTTT.

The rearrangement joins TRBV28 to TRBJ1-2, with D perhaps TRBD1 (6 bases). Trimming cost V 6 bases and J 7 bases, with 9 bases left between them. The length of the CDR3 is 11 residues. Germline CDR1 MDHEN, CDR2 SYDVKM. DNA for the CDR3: TGTGCCAGCAGAACAGGGAGTGGCTACACCTTC. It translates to CASRTGSGYTF.

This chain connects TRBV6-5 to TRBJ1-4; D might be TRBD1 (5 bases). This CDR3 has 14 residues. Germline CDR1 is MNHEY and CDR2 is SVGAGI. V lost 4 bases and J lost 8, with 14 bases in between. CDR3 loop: CASSLRDWGEKLFF. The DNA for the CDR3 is TGTGCCAGCAGTTTAAGGGACTGGGGAGAAAAACTGTTTTTT.

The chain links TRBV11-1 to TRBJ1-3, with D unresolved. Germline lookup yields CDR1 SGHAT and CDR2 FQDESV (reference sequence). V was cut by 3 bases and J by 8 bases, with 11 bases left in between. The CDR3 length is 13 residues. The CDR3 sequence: CASSFVAGHTIYF. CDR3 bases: TGTGCCAGCAGCTTTGTCGCGGGCCACACCATATATTTT.